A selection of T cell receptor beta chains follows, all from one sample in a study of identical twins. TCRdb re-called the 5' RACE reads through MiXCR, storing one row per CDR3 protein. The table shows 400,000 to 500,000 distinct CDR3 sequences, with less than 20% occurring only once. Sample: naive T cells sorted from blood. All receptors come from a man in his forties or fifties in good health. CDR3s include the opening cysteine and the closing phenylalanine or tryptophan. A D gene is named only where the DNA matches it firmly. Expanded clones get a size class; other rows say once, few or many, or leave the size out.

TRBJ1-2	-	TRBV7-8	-	CASSPRPQTVNYGYTF	TGTGCCAGCAGCCCGCGCCCCCAGACAGTAAACTATGGCTACACCTTC
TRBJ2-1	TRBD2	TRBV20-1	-	CSARRPGLAGAPYNEQFF	TGCAGTGCTAGACGTCCGGGACTAGCGGGCGCTCCCTACAATGAGCAGTTCTTC
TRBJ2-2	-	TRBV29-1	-	CSVFRRGTGELFF	TGCAGCGTTTTCCGCAGGGGCACCGGGGAGCTGTTTTTT
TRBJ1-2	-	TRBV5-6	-	CASSLGPSPNYGYTF	TGTGCCAGCAGCTTGGGGCCCAGCCCTAACTATGGCTACACCTTC
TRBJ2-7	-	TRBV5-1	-	CASSWGGTGYEQYF	TGCGCCAGCAGCTGGGGGGGGACAGGCTACGAGCAGTACTTC
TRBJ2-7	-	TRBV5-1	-	CASSLGLAYYEQYF	TGCGCCAGCAGCTTGGGGCTCGCTTACTACGAGCAGTACTTC
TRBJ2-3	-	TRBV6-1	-	CASSRRGGTDTQYF	TGTGCCAGCAGTCGGCGGGGAGGCACAGATACGCAGTATTTT
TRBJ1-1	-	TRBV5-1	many	CASSTRDSMNTEAFF	TGCGCCAGCAGCACACGCGACAGCATGAACACTGAAGCTTTCTTT
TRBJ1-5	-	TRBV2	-	CASSVDRRQHF	TGTGCCAGCAGTGTGGACCGGCGCCAGCATTTT
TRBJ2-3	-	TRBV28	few	CASSPRPTDTQCF	TGTGCCAGCAGCCCTAGACCCACAGATACGCAGTGTTTT
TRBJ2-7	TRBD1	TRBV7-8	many	CASSPGTGVEQYF	TGTGCCAGCAGCCCGGGGACAGGGGTTGAGCAGTACTTC
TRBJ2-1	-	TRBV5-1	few	CASSLGPIEINEQFF	TGCGCCAGCAGCTTGGGACCGATAGAGATCAATGAGCAGTTCTTC
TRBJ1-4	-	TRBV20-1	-	CSALVGGHEKLFF	TGCAGTGCGCTCGTGGGGGGGCATGAAAAACTGTTTTTT
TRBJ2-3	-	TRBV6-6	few	CASSRLSTDTQYF	TGTGCCAGCAGTCGCCTCAGCACAGATACGCAGTATTTT
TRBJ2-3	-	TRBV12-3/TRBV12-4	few	CASRVTSPYNTQYF	TGTGCCAGCAGGGTGACTAGTCCTTATAATACGCAGTATTTT
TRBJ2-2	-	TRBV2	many	CASSTTGHTGELFF	TGTGCCAGCAGTACTACGGGGCACACCGGGGAGCTGTTTTTT
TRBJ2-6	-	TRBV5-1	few	CASSLEAGSGANVLTF	TGCGCCAGCAGCTTGGAGGCAGGCTCTGGGGCCAACGTCCTGACTTTC
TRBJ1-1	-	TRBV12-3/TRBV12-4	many	CASGMNSRTEAFF	TGTGCCAGCGGAATGAATAGTAGGACTGAAGCTTTCTTT
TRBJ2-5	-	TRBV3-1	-	CASSLTGTPSEETQYF	TGTGCCAGCAGCCTAACCGGGACTCCTTCCGAAGAGACCCAGTACTTC
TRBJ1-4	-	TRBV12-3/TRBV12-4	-	CASSSNYYEKLFF	TGTGCCAGCAGTTCAAACTACTATGAAAAACTGTTTTTT
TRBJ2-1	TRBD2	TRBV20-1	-	CSLTRGSSYNEQFF	TGCAGTTTAACTCGCGGGAGCTCCTACAATGAGCAGTTCTTC
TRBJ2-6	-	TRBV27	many	CASSDNTGRMAGANVLTF	TGTGCCAGCAGTGACAACACAGGGAGAATGGCTGGGGCCAACGTCCTGACTTTC
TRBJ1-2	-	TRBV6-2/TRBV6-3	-	CASRPGPSGGYGYTF	TGTGCCAGCAGGCCAGGGCCCTCGGGTGGCTATGGCTACACCTTC
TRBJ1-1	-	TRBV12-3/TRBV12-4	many	CASSFRAGKAFF	TGTGCCAGCAGTTTCAGGGCAGGAAAAGCTTTCTTT
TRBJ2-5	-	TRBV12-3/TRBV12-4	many	CASSSVLETQYF	TGTGCCAGCAGTTCGGTACTCGAGACCCAGTACTTC
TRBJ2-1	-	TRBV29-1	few	CSVEDRLAQVNEQFF	TGCAGCGTTGAAGATCGGCTAGCCCAAGTCAATGAGCAGTTCTTC
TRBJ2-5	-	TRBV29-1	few	CSVAPAAKETQYF	TGCAGCGTGGCTCCAGCAGCAAAAGAGACCCAGTACTTC
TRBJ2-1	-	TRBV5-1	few	CASSQDYSYNEQFF	TGCGCCAGCAGCCAGGACTACTCCTACAATGAGCAGTTCTTC
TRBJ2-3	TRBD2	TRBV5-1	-	CASAQTGGGDTQYF	TGCGCCAGCGCCCAAACCGGGGGAGGGGATACGCAGTATTTT
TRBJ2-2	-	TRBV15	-	CATCRDTRTGELFF	TGTGCCACCTGCAGAGATACGCGCACCGGGGAGCTGTTTTTT
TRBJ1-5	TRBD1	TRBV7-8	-	CASSPHSDRVGSNQPQHF	TGTGCCAGCAGCCCCCATTCGGACAGGGTCGGGAGCAATCAGCCCCAGCATTTT
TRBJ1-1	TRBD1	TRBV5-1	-	CASSWDSSTEAFF	TGCGCCAGCAGCTGGGACAGCAGCACTGAAGCTTTCTTT
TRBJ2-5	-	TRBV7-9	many	CASSFGGAGETQYF	TGTGCCAGCAGCTTTGGAGGGGCCGGAGAGACCCAGTACTTC
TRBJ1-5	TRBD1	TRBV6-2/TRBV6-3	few	CASRQGPSNQPQHF	TGTGCCAGCAGACAGGGGCCGAGCAATCAGCCCCAGCATTTT
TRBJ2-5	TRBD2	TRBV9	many	CASSFGTSLGETQYF	TGTGCCAGCAGCTTCGGGACTAGCCTTGGAGAGACCCAGTACTTC
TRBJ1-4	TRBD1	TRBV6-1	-	CASKGQLNVEKLFF	TGTGCCAGCAAGGGACAGCTTAATGTAGAAAAACTGTTTTTT
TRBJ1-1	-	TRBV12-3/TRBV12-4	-	CASSSLGGDTEAFF	TGTGCCAGCAGTTCCCTCGGGGGGGACACTGAAGCTTTCTTT
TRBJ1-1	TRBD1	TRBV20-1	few	CSATGTGAAGEAFF	TGCAGTGCTACGGGAACAGGGGCCGCGGGTGAAGCTTTCTTT
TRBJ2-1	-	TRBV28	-	CAAGGGQLLNEQFF	TGTGCCGCGGGTGGGGGCCAGCTTCTCAATGAGCAGTTCTTC
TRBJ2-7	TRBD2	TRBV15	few	CATSRRASGDYEQYF	TGTGCCACCAGCAGACGTGCTAGCGGAGACTACGAGCAGTACTTC
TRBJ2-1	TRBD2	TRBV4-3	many	CASSQGSGLAGLDEQFF	TGCGCCAGCAGCCAAGGATCGGGACTAGCGGGATTGGATGAGCAGTTCTTC
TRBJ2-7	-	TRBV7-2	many	CASSLSHLGDEQYF	TGTGCCAGCAGCTTGTCTCATCTGGGGGACGAGCAGTACTTC
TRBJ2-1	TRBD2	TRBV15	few	CATSTGLAGGNEQFF	TGTGCCACCAGCACCGGACTAGCGGGGGGCAATGAGCAGTTCTTC
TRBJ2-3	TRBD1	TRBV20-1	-	CSAKSGTGSTDTQYF	TGCAGTGCGAAGTCCGGGACAGGAAGCACAGATACGCAGTATTTT
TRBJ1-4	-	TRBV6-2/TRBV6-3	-	CASSYQGATNEKLFF	TGTGCCAGCAGTTACCAGGGTGCAACTAATGAAAAACTGTTTTTT
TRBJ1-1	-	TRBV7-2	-	CASSRTPAPEAFF	TGTGCCAGCAGCCGGACTCCTGCCCCTGAAGCTTTCTTT
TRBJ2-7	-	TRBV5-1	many	CASRPTAGAYEQYF	TGCGCCAGCAGACCTACAGCGGGCGCCTACGAGCAGTACTTC
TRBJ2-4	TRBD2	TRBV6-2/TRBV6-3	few	CASSWGAGFENIQYF	TGTGCCAGCAGTTGGGGAGCGGGGTTCGAAAACATTCAGTACTTC
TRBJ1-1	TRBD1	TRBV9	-	CASSELGTGGNTEAFF	TGTGCCAGCAGCGAACTTGGGACAGGGGGCAACACTGAAGCTTTCTTT
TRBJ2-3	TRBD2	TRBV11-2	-	CASSFDAGGRDTQYF	TGTGCCAGCAGTTTCGATGCGGGGGGCAGAGATACGCAGTATTTT
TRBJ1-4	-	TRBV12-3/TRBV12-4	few	CASSLIQKGEKLFF	TGTGCCAGCAGTTTAATACAGAAGGGTGAAAAACTGTTTTTT
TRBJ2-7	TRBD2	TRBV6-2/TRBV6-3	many	CASSYSVAGIYEQYF	TGTGCCAGCAGTTACTCTGTAGCGGGGATCTACGAGCAGTACTTC
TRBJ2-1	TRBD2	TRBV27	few	CASSFNAGGGYNEQFF	TGTGCCAGCAGTTTTAACGCGGGGGGCGGGTACAATGAGCAGTTCTTC
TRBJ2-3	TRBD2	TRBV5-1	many	CASSSWTSGGTTDTQYF	TGCGCCAGCAGCTCCTGGACTAGCGGGGGAACCACAGATACGCAGTATTTT
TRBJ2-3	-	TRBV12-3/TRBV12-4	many	CASSLGAGGTDTQYF	TGTGCCAGCAGTTTAGGGGCAGGGGGCACAGATACGCAGTATTTT
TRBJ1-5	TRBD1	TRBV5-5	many	CASSLTGQGNQPQHF	TGTGCCAGCAGCTTGACCGGACAGGGCAATCAGCCCCAGCATTTT
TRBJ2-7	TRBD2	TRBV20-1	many	CSALGLAGVYEQYF	TGCAGTGCACTTGGACTAGCGGGAGTTTACGAGCAGTACTTC
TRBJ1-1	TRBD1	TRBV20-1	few	CSARGTGGNAEAFF	TGCAGTGCTAGGGGGACAGGGGGGAATGCTGAAGCTTTCTTT
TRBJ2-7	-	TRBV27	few	CASSFLRLDNSYEQYF	TGTGCCAGCAGTTTCCTAAGACTAGACAATTCCTACGAGCAGTACTTC